This TCR beta chain was captured in a study of PD-1 blockade in classical Hodgkin lymphoma. Turning to the study itself: The patients were dosed with nivolumab 3 mg/kg, infused intravenously every 2 weeks.

General study findings and limits: There was a significant rise in CD4+ TCR diversity by C4D1, with no such rise for CD8+. Relative to healthy donors, newly diagnosed patients reportedly had lower baseline TCR diversity, which was reported as lower still in relapsed/refractory patients.

A note on this clone: Its specificity is unknown.

Produced via immunoSEQ multiplex PCR; TCRdb's table is partial and in-frame only. The sample holds about 96,000 clones, 90% to 95% seen once. Trimming shortened V by 5 bases and J by 4 bases, and 15 bases separated the two germline ends. Germline CDR1 reads MDHEN; CDR2 reads SYDVKM. This CDR3 comprises 15 residues. Time point in this sample: cycle 4 day 1 (C4D1), after less than 7 weeks of nivolumab. Every one of the patients relapsed after autologous stem cell transplantation (brentuximab vedotin exposure was variable). The sequence was obtained from a human donor with classical Hodgkin lymphoma. J is TRBJ2-1 and V is TRBV28; D is ambiguous. The source material was peripheral blood mononuclear cells (PBMCs), sampled before the fourth cycle of nivolumab. CDR3 protein: CASSALLIAYNEQFF. The CDR3 DNA reads as TGTGCCAGCAGTGCCCTCCTTATCGCGTACAATGAGCAGTTCTTC.